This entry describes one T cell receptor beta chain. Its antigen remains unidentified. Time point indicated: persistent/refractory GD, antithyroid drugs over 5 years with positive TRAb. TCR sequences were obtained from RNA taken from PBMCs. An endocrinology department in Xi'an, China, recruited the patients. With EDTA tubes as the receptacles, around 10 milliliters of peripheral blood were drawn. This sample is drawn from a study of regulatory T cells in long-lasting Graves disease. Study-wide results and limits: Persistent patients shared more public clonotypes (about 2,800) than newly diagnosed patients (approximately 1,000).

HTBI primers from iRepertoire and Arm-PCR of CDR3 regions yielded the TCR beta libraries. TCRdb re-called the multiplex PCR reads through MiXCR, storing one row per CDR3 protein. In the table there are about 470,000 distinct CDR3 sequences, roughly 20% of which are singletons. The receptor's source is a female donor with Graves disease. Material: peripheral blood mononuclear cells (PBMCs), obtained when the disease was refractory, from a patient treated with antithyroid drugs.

The CDR3 sequence is CAISGARGQSREQYF. The CDR3 DNA is TGTGCCATAAGCGGGGCTAGAGGCCAAAGCCGCGAGCAGTACTTC. The chain couples TRBV2 to TRBJ2-7; 7 nucleotides align to TRBD2. Germline V gene lookup returns CDR1 SNHLY and CDR2 FYNNEI. Trimming removed 10 bases from V and 6 bases from J; junction bases left unmatched: 18. This CDR3 is 15 amino acids long.